This TCR beta chain was sequenced during a study of blood T cell repertoires in COVID-19. Authors' analysis steps: Reference gene primer amplification in the assay estimated nucleated cell counts. Clones were read by immunoSEQ multiplex PCR, and TCRdb kept only the in-frame ones, dropping some. V, J and clone size were drawn from that table, and D and trimming were deduced from the DNA. The sample consists of about 110,000 clones, around 84% of them appearing once. The CDR3 covers 12 residues. The germline V and J ends were trimmed by 0 bases and 7 bases, with 7 bases remaining between them. The source material was peripheral blood. This sequence was found in a human donor in a cohort sampled during active COVID-19. This rearrangement joins TRBV5-3 to TRBJ1-1; D is ambiguous. Being an ORF, TRBV5-3 has a function that is uncertain. The DNA for the CDR3 is TGTGCCAGAAGCTTGGGAGTTGGTGAAGCTTTCTTT. Its protein is CARSLGVGEAFF.